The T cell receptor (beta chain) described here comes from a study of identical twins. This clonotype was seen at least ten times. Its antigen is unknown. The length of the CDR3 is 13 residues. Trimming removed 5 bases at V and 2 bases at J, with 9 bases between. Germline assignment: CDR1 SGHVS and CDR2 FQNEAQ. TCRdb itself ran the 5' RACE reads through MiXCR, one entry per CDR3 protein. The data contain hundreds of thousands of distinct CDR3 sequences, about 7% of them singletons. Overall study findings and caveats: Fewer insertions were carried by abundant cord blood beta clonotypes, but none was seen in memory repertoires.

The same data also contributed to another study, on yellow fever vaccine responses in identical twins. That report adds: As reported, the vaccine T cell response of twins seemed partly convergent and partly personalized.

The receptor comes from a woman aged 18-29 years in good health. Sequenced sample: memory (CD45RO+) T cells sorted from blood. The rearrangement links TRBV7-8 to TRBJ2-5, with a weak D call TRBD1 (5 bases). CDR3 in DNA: TGTGCCAGCAGCCCGACAGAGCAAGAGACCCAGTACTTC. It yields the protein CASSPTEQETQYF.